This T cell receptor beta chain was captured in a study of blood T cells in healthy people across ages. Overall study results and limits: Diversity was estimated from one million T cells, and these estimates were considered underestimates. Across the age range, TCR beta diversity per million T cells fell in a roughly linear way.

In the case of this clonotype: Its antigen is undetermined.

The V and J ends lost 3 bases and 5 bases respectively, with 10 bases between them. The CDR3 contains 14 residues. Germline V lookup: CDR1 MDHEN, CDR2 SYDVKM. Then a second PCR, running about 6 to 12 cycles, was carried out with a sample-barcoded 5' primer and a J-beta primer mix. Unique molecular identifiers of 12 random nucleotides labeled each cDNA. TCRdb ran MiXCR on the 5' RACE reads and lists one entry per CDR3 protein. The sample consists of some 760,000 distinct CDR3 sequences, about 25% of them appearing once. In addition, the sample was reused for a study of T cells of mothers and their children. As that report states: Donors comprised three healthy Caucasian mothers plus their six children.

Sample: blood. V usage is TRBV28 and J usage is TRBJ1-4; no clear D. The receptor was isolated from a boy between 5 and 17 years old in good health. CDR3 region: CASSLILPNEKLFF. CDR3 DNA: TGTGCCAGCAGTTTGATCCTCCCCAATGAAAAACTGTTTTTT.